This passage covers 14 T cell receptor beta chains from one sample sequenced in a study of T cells after yellow fever vaccination. TCRdb reprocessed the 5' RACE reads via MiXCR and lists one record per CDR3 protein. The data hold 95,000 to 150,000 distinct CDR3 sequences, with 6% to 8% observed a single time. The specimen was CD4+ T cells sorted from PBMCs, collected 10 to 11 days after the first yellow fever vaccination. These receptors were taken from a young man who received the YFV17D yellow fever vaccine.

This clonotype was seen repeatedly, ten times or more. The chain couples TRBV6-5 to TRBJ1-1; D is ambiguous. Looked up from germline, CDR1 is MNHEY and CDR2 is SVGAGI. The V end lost 7 bases, the J end lost 4 bases, and 19 bases lay between the germline ends. There are 15 residues in the CDR3. The CDR3, as DNA: TGTGCCAGCACTCAACACTCCCGCCGGCCCACTGAAGCTTTCTTT. Its protein is CASTQHSRRPTEAFF.

This clonotype occurred many times. This chain joins TRBV5-1 and TRBJ2-7; 9 bases agree with TRBD1. The CDR3 runs 15 residues. The germline V gene encodes CDR1 SGHRS and CDR2 YFSETQ. Trimming at V came to 5 bases and at J to 5 bases, leaving 11 bases not matched to a gene. In nucleotides, the CDR3 is TGCGCCAGCAGAAGAGCCGGGACAGGGTTTGACGAGCAGTACTTC. Protein product: CASRRAGTGFDEQYF. Supplemented by reference TRBV5-1 and TRBJ2-7, the full variable domain reads KAGVTQTPRYLIKTRGQQVTLSCSPISGHRSVSWYQQTPGQGLQFLFEYFSETQRNKGNFPGRFSGRQFSNSRSEMNVSTLELGDSALYLCASRRAGTGFDEQYFGPGTRLTVT.

This clonotype was seen at least ten times. The chain couples TRBV7-8 to TRBJ2-1, with 8 positions matching TRBD1. Germline CDR1 and CDR2: SGHVS and FQNEAQ. Trimming removed 2 bases from V and 3 bases from J; junction bases left unmatched: 3. CDR3 length: 15 amino acids. CDR3 DNA: TGTGCCAGCAGCTTACCCGGGACAGGCTACAATGAGCAGTTCTTC. This sequence encodes CASSLPGTGYNEQFF.

The sample holds many counts of this clonotype. The chain combines TRBV5-5 with TRBJ2-5; no firm D call. The V end was cut by 6 bases, the J end by 3 bases, with 12 bases between. Germline V gene lookup returns CDR1 SGHKS and CDR2 YYEKEE (reference sequence). The CDR3 is made up of 13 amino acids. The CDR3 nucleotides read TGTGCCAGCACCCTCGTAGTTGAAGAGACCCAGTACTTC. This encodes CASTLVVEETQYF.

The table lists this clonotype with many counts. This chain joins TRBV27 and TRBJ1-1; 10 bases map to TRBD1. Germline loops: CDR1 MNHEY, CDR2 SMNVEV (reference sequence). The CDR3 covers 15 residues. The trim removed 2 bases at V and 4 bases at J, leaving 4 bases unmatched. The CDR3 sequence is CASSLTGQGSTEAFF. CDR3 bases: TGTGCCAGCAGTTTAACGGGACAGGGGAGCACTGAAGCTTTCTTT.

This clonotype was recorded at least ten times. CDR3 sequence reads: CASTMGGASGETQYF. The CDR3 bases are TGTGCCAGCACCATGGGGGGGGCTAGCGGAGAGACCCAGTACTTC. This sequence joins TRBV12-3 or TRBV12-4 and TRBJ2-5; tentatively, D is TRBD2 (7 bases). The V gene lost 7 bases and the J gene lost 4 bases, with 19 bases spanning the gap. The CDR3 sequence is 15 residues long.

This clonotype was observed many times. The V gene is TRBV14, the J gene TRBJ1-1, with no clear D. Germline CDR1 and CDR2: SGHDN and FVKESK. CDR3 length: 17 amino acids. The V and J ends lost 0 bases and 1 base respectively, with 15 bases between them. Here the CDR3 DNA reads TGTGCCAGCAGCCAAGATCATAGTAAAGGGTCGAACACTGAAGCTTTCTTT. It encodes CASSQDHSKGSNTEAFF.

The J gene is TRBJ2-7, the V gene TRBV7-6; D gene ambiguous. This CDR3 spans 15 amino acids. Per germline, CDR1 SGHVS and CDR2 FNYEAQ. The CDR3 loop is CASSLAVGWTYEKYV. Here the CDR3 DNA reads TGTGCCAGCAGCTTAGCGGTGGGGTGGACCTACGAGAAGTACGTC.

Many counts were recorded for this clonotype. This chain connects TRBV6-5 to TRBJ2-7; the D gene is possibly TRBD2 (5 bases). The length of the CDR3 is 15 residues. Germline values: CDR1 MNHEY, CDR2 SVGAGI. V dropped 6 bases and J dropped 5 bases, with 20 bases sitting between them. The CDR3 DNA is TGTGCCAGCAGCCCCACCTTTTGGGAGTCGCACGAGCAGTACTTC. Protein product: CASSPTFWESHEQYF.

Concerning this clonotype itself: A much larger clone is a single base away; this may be a read error. The rearrangement links TRBV7-2 to TRBJ2-4; a weak D match, TRBD1 (6 bases). Germline CDR1 and CDR2: SGHTA and FQGNSA. This CDR3 comprises 16 residues. The CDR3 DNA is TGTGCCAGCAGCGCTCAATGGGGGCTAGCCGAAAACATTCAGTACTTC. Its translation is CASSAQWGLAENIQYF.

This clonotype was recorded many times. The rearrangement uses TRBV5-1 and TRBJ2-7; no clear D gene. CDR3 length: 13 residues. Trimming shortened V by 0 bases and J by 4 bases, and 8 bases separated the two germline ends. The germline V gene has CDR1 SGHRS and CDR2 YFSETQ. The CDR3 protein is CASSLASRYEQYF. CDR3 sequence (DNA): TGCGCCAGCAGCTTGGCCAGTAGGTACGAGCAGTACTTC.

This clonotype was picked up many times. V and J are TRBV20-1 and TRBJ2-7; D is uncertain. Trimming removed 5 bases from V and 2 bases from J, with 16 bases in between. This CDR3 is 14 amino acids long. Looked up from germline, CDR1 is DFQATT and CDR2 is SNEGSKA (reference sequence). Here the CDR3 reads CSAPGYYPTYEQYF. The CDR3 DNA reads as TGCAGTGCTCCCGGGTACTACCCTACCTACGAGCAGTACTTC.

The chain carries TRBV25-1 and TRBJ1-1; 10 nucleotides agree with TRBD1. The germline V gene has CDR1 MGHDK and CDR2 SYGVNS. This CDR3 has 18 residues. V dropped 4 bases and J dropped 1; count of bases not matched to a gene: 12. CDR3 coding DNA: TGTGCCAGCAGTGTTGGACAGGGGGTATCACTCAGGAACACTGAAGCTTTCTTT. It translates to CASSVGQGVSLRNTEAFF.

This clonotype occurred many times. V gene TRBV7-2 combines with J gene TRBJ2-3, with D possibly TRBD1 on 6 matching bases. The CDR3 is made up of 16 amino acids. CDR1 SGHTA and CDR2 FQGNSA come from the germline V gene. V lost 8 bases and J lost 2, with 20 bases in between. The CDR3 DNA follows: TGTGCCAGCCTAAAAAACCGGGCAGGGGTCACAGATACGCAGTATTTT. Its translation: CASLKNRAGVTDTQYF. Full variable domain (rest looked up from reference TRBV7-2 and TRBJ2-3): GAGVSQSPSNKVTEKGKDVELRCDPISGHTALYWYRQSLGQGLEFLIYFQGNSAPDKSGLPSDRFSAERTGGSVSTLTIQRTQQEDSAVYLCASLKNRAGVTDTQYFGPGTRLTVL.